One and the same sample provided the 32 T cell receptor beta chains below, sequenced in a study of T-cell reconstitution after alpha-beta-depleted transplantation in children. Molecular barcoding with unique molecular identifiers was used for the TCRbeta library. TCRdb re-derived calls from the PCR reads in MiXCR, one entry per CDR3 protein. The sample yields 400,000 to 550,000 distinct CDR3 sequences, about 10% seen once. This sample comprised PBMCs, obtained before TCRalphabeta/CD19-depleted stem cell transplant. The source is a child aged 2-15 years with inherited bone marrow failure, due to receive a stem cell transplant.

This clonotype was detected ten times or more. The chain couples TRBV5-6 to TRBJ2-7; no firm D call. This CDR3 has 16 residues. V lost 3 bases, J lost 0 bases, and 16 bases lay in between. Germline V gene lookup returns CDR1 SGHDT and CDR2 YYEEEE. CDR3: CASSSKVAESSYEQYF. The CDR3 region has the DNA TGTGCCAGCAGCTCCAAGGTGGCGGAGAGCTCCTACGAGCAGTACTTC.

Note on this clonotype: Its ends do not fully match the called genes, so a read error is possible. The chain combines TRBV30 with TRBJ2-3; D possibly corresponds to TRBD1 (5 bases). There are 15 residues in the CDR3. Per germline, CDR1 GTSNPN and CDR2 SVGIG (reference sequence). CDR3 bases: TGTGCCCGGAGTGTTGTTTCAGGGAGCACAGATACGCAGTATTTT. It codes for CARSVVSGSTDTQYF.

This clonotype turned up a few times. The V gene is TRBV20-1, the J gene TRBJ2-1, with TRBD2 matching 12 bases. Germline CDR1 is DFQATT and CDR2 is SNEGSKA (reference sequence). This CDR3 spans 16 amino acids. J was trimmed by 12 bases and V by 0 bases; bases with no gene match: 12. The CDR3: CSARDRWASGRVWQFF. CDR3 in DNA: TGCAGTGCTAGAGATCGGTGGGCTAGCGGGAGGGTCTGGCAGTTCTTC.

The sample holds a few counts of this clonotype. The gene calls are TRBV12-3 or TRBV12-4 and TRBJ1-6, with D unresolved. V dropped 0 bases and J dropped 13 bases, with 10 bases sitting between them. There are 13 residues in the CDR3. This CDR3 reads CASSLAMGQPLHF. In DNA form, the CDR3 reads TGTGCCAGCAGTTTAGCGATGGGTCAGCCCCTCCACTTT.

The rearrangement links TRBV30 to TRBJ2-1; 14 nucleotides agree with TRBD2. This CDR3 region has 18 residues. After removal of 1 base from V and 7 bases from J, the junction contained 12 bases not matched to a gene. The germline V gene encodes CDR1 GTSNPN and CDR2 SVGIG (reference sequence). CDR3 region: CAWSGVGLAGEERNEQFF. CDR3 in DNA: TGTGCCTGGAGTGGGGTGGGACTAGCGGGAGAAGAGAGAAATGAGCAGTTCTTC.

The V and J genes are TRBV29-1 and TRBJ2-2; TRBD2 matches 9 bases. The V and J ends lost 8 bases and 5 bases, in that order; junction bases with no gene match: 9. Germline loops: CDR1 SQVTM, CDR2 ANQGSEA. The CDR3 loop spans 14 amino acids. Here the CDR3 reads CSPEREARTGELFF. CDR3 in DNA: TGCAGCCCTGAGCGGGAGGCGAGGACCGGGGAGCTGTTTTTT.

Note on this clonotype: A much larger clone differs by one base, so this may be a read error. The chain uses TRBV28 and TRBJ1-1; 7 nucleotides align to TRBD1. Trimming removed 8 bases from V and 4 bases from J; junction bases left unmatched: 10. CDR3 length: 14 residues. The V gene's germline CDR1 is MDHEN and CDR2 SYDVKM. CDR3 nucleotide sequence: TGTGCCAGCGGTGCGACAGGGACGGTCACTGAAGCTTTCTTT. Translation: CASGATGTVTEAFF.

This clonotype was found many times. The chain employs TRBV7-6 and TRBJ2-7; D is perhaps TRBD1 or TRBD2 (5 bases each). Germline CDR1 is SGHVS and CDR2 is FNYEAQ. V was clipped by 0 bases and J by 5 bases, with 20 bases between them. The CDR3 length is 17 residues. CDR3 bases: TGTGCCAGCAGCTTAGCACAGGCCGGGGTCCCGTTTCACGAGCAGTACTTC. It yields the protein CASSLAQAGVPFHEQYF. The variable domain in full, with the rest retrieved from reference TRBV7-6 and TRBJ2-7, is GAGVSQSPRYKVTKRGQDVALRCDPISGHVSLYWYRQALGQGPEFLTYFNYEAQQDKSGLPNDRFSAERPEGSISTLTIQRTEQRDSAMYRCASSLAQAGVPFHEQYFGPGTRLTVT.

At least ten counts were recorded for this clonotype. The chain uses TRBV27 and TRBJ2-2; 13 positions match TRBD2. V was pared by 5 bases and J by 12 bases, with 6 bases of the junction left unmatched. Germline V gene lookup returns CDR1 MNHEY and CDR2 SMNVEV (reference sequence). The CDR3 is 14 amino acids. CDR3 amino acids: CASSQGLAGTQLFF. CDR3 nucleotides: TGTGCCAGCAGTCAGGGACTAGCGGGGACCCAGCTGTTTTTT.

This clonotype was observed a few times. The chain joins TRBV11-2 to TRBJ2-7; 7 bases align to TRBD1. V trimming: 4 bases; J trimming: 6 bases; junction bases outside the gene matches: 12. This CDR3 contains 15 residues. Germline CDR1 reads SGHAT; CDR2 reads FQNNGV. The CDR3 spells CASSSNRGRRFEQYF. As DNA, the CDR3 is TGTGCCAGCAGCTCCAACAGGGGAAGGCGGTTCGAGCAGTACTTC.

This clonotype was detected only a few times. The chain is built from TRBV4-2 and TRBJ2-1, with 7 bases aligning to TRBD2. The trim removed 0 bases at V and 7 bases at J, leaving 3 bases unmatched. Germline CDR1 is LGHNA and CDR2 is YNFKEQ. This CDR3 spans 14 amino acids. CDR3 in DNA: TGTGCCAGCAGCCAAGACCTAGCGGAAAATGAGCAGTTCTTC. Translating gives CASSQDLAENEQFF.

There are many counts of this clonotype. The V gene is TRBV20-1, the J gene TRBJ2-2; 7 nucleotides align to TRBD2. V was clipped by 3 bases and J by 6 bases; unmatched bases: 1. Germline V gene data show CDR1 as DFQATT and CDR2 as SNEGSKA (reference sequence). CDR3 length equals 12 residues. Here the CDR3 DNA reads TGCAGTGCTAGTCGGGGGGCCGGGGAGCTGTTTTTT. This sequence encodes CSASRGAGELFF.

This clonotype was seen many times. This chain joins TRBV12-3 or TRBV12-4 and TRBJ1-2; tentative D call: TRBD1 (6 bases). This CDR3 comprises 14 residues. Trimming stripped 6 bases from V and 5 bases from J, with 16 bases between. Written as DNA, the CDR3 is TGTGCCAGCAGCCCGGACAGCGTCTGGTATGGCTACACCTTC. The encoded protein is CASSPDSVWYGYTF.

About this clonotype itself: A much larger clone differs by one base, so this may be a read error. The chain joins TRBV28 to TRBJ1-5; D remains unclear. The CDR3 extends over 16 amino acids. Germline CDR1 is MDHEN and CDR2 is SYDVKM. Trimming shortened V by 2 bases and J by 4 bases, and 15 bases separated the two germline ends. For the CDR3, the DNA is TGTGCCAGCAGTTTACCGACCGGCGGGAGGAATCAGCCCCAGCATTTT. Its protein is CASSLPTGGRNQPQHF.

This clonotype was observed many times. The J gene is TRBJ2-1, the V gene TRBV20-1; D not resolved. V lost 6 bases and J lost 7, with 19 bases in between. From germline, CDR1 is DFQATT and CDR2 SNEGSKA (reference sequence). The CDR3 covers 14 residues. The CDR3 loop reads CSASRMVFGNEQFF. The CDR3 DNA reads as TGCAGTGCAAGTCGGATGGTGTTCGGGAATGAGCAGTTCTTC.

In its sample, this clonotype was seen many times. This chain joins TRBV4-2 and TRBJ1-1; D may be TRBD1 (5 bases). This CDR3 spans 17 amino acids. Germline CDR1 LGHNA, CDR2 YNFKEQ. V was trimmed by 0 bases and J by 0 bases, leaving 14 bases between them. CDR3 nucleotides: TGTGCCAGCAGCCAAGAACCTTGGGCAGGGCTGAACACTGAAGCTTTCTTT. The encoded protein is CASSQEPWAGLNTEAFF.

This clonotype was seen repeatedly, ten times or more. This chain joins TRBV28 and TRBJ2-5, with a weak D call TRBD2 (5 bases). The germline CDR1 and CDR2 sequences are MDHEN and SYDVKM. This CDR3 has 17 residues. V dropped 1 base and J dropped 0 bases, with 15 bases sitting between them. The DNA of the CDR3 is TGTGCCAGCAGTTTATCAATTCCCGGGGATTACCAAGAGACCCAGTACTTC. The encoded protein is CASSLSIPGDYQETQYF. Full variable domain (rest looked up from reference TRBV28 and TRBJ2-5): DVKVTQSSRYLVKRTGEKVFLECVQDMDHENMFWYRQDPGLGLRLIYFSYDVKMKEKGDIPEGYSVSREKKERFSLILESASTNQTSMYLCASSLSIPGDYQETQYFGPGTRLLVL.

The J gene is TRBJ2-7, the V gene TRBV4-1; TRBD2 matches at 7 bases. Germline CDR1 reads MGHRA; CDR2 reads YSYEKL. The V gene end was trimmed by 0 bases and the J gene end by 4 bases; junction bases not matched to a gene: 0. This CDR3 contains 13 residues. CDR3 region: CASSQDGRYEQYF. Written as DNA, the CDR3 is TGCGCCAGCAGCCAAGACGGGAGGTACGAGCAGTACTTC.

This clonotype was found many times. The rearrangement uses TRBV7-2 and TRBJ2-1, with D possibly matching TRBD2 (5 bases). V was cut by 2 bases and J by 9 bases, with 20 bases left in between. The CDR3 consists of 16 residues. Germline V gene lookup returns CDR1 SGHTA and CDR2 FQGNSA. The DNA of the CDR3 is TGTGCCAGCAGCTTATCCTGGCGGCGCCGGGGAAGTGAGCAGTTCTTC. Translation: CASSLSWRRRGSEQFF.

V and J are TRBV11-2 and TRBJ2-7; no definite D call. The CDR3 is 14 amino acids. Germline CDR1 is SGHAT and CDR2 is FQNNGV. Trimming left V 1 base short and J 2 bases short, with 9 bases between. CDR3 DNA: TGTGCCAGCAGCTTAGGCCACAACCCCTACGAGCAGTACTTC. It translates to CASSLGHNPYEQYF.

This clonotype was counted only a few times. The gene calls are TRBV28 and TRBJ2-5; D is unclear. V lost 10 bases and J lost 0, with 21 bases in between. Germline CDR1 MDHEN, CDR2 SYDVKM. This CDR3 contains 16 residues. The CDR3 spells CATEKVPTRYQETQYF. In DNA form, the CDR3 reads TGTGCCACCGAAAAGGTCCCCACGAGGTACCAAGAGACCCAGTACTTC. The variable domain in full, with the rest retrieved from reference TRBV28 and TRBJ2-5, is DVKVTQSSRYLVKRTGEKVFLECVQDMDHENMFWYRQDPGLGLRLIYFSYDVKMKEKGDIPEGYSVSREKKERFSLILESASTNQTSMYLCATEKVPTRYQETQYFGPGTRLLVL.

In the case of this clonotype: A clone one base away is much larger, so this may be a read error. The V gene is TRBV28, the J gene TRBJ2-7, with a weak D call TRBD2 (6 bases). CDR1 and CDR2 (germline): MDHEN, SYDVKM. The CDR3 covers 14 residues. CDR3: CTSRPFADYREQYF. CDR3 in DNA: TGTACCAGCCGACCGTTTGCGGACTACCGCGAGCAGTACTTC.

In this sample, this clonotype turned up many times. This chain uses TRBV12-3 or TRBV12-4 with TRBJ2-4; no firm D call. Trimming removed 5 bases from V and 3 bases from J, with 17 bases in between. This CDR3 has 16 residues. This CDR3 is CASSANRPDGKNIQYF. CDR3 in DNA: TGTGCCAGCAGTGCCAACAGACCTGATGGCAAAAACATTCAGTACTTC.

The table lists this clonotype with a few counts. This chain links TRBV5-1 with TRBJ1-1, with 10 bases lining up with TRBD1. The CDR3 totals 15 residues. Trimming cost V 4 bases and J 1 base; bases outside gene matches: 4. Per germline, CDR1 SGHRS and CDR2 YFSETQ. The CDR3 here is CASSVRTGGNTEAFF. The CDR3 DNA reads as TGCGCCAGCAGCGTTCGGACAGGGGGGAACACTGAAGCTTTCTTT.

This clonotype has ten or more counts. The V and J genes are TRBV29-1 and TRBJ2-3; D unclear. CDR1 SQVTM and CDR2 ANQGSEA come from the germline V gene. CDR3 size: 14 residues. The V gene lost 1 base and the J gene lost 0 bases, with 8 bases spanning the gap. CDR3 residues: CSVEGQASTDTQYF. DNA for the CDR3: TGCAGCGTTGAAGGGCAGGCTAGCACAGATACGCAGTATTTT.

At least ten counts were recorded for this clonotype. The chain combines TRBV5-1 with TRBJ2-6; D gene ambiguous. The CDR3 is 15 residues long. In germline, CDR1 is SGHRS, CDR2 YFSETQ. With 4 bases removed from V and 0 bases from J, the gap between germline ends came to 8 bases. The CDR3: CASSGVSSGANVLTF. Written as DNA, the CDR3 is TGCGCCAGCAGCGGTGTAAGCTCTGGGGCCAACGTCCTGACTTTC.

This clonotype has more than one count but fewer than ten. This chain joins TRBV12-3 or TRBV12-4 and TRBJ2-3, with D tentatively TRBD2 (6 bases). The CDR3 is made up of 16 amino acids. Trimming stripped 3 bases from V and 3 bases from J, with 16 bases between. CDR3 amino acids: CASSFGPASVTDTQYF. As DNA, the CDR3 is TGTGCCAGCAGTTTTGGTCCGGCTAGCGTTACAGATACGCAGTATTTT.

This clonotype was counted ten times or more. V gene TRBV12-3 or TRBV12-4 combines with J gene TRBJ2-3; 8 bases align to TRBD1. CDR3 length equals 16 residues. V trimming: 4 bases; J trimming: 0 bases; junction bases outside the gene matches: 6. CDR3 sequence (DNA): TGTGCCAGCAGTTCGTTCCGGACAGGGAGCACAGATACGCAGTATTTT. Its protein product is CASSSFRTGSTDTQYF.

The genes are TRBV20-1 and TRBJ2-7; TRBD2 aligns across 11 bases. V was pared by 3 bases and J by 7 bases, with 11 bases of the junction left unmatched. Looked up from germline, CDR1 is DFQATT and CDR2 is SNEGSKA (reference sequence). The CDR3 contains 15 residues. In DNA, the CDR3 is TGCAGTGCTAGTCGCAACCGACTAGCGGGAATGGAGCAGTACTTC. Residues: CSASRNRLAGMEQYF.

This clonotype was counted many times. This chain links TRBV7-9 with TRBJ2-7, with D maybe TRBD1 (5 bases). Trimming took 5 bases from V and 1 from J, leaving 18 bases between them. The CDR3 extends over 16 amino acids. Germline V gene lookup returns CDR1 SEHNR and CDR2 FQNEAQ (reference sequence). This CDR3 reads CASSPRLETASYEQYF. CDR3 in DNA: TGTGCCAGCAGCCCCCGCCTCGAGACAGCTTCCTACGAGCAGTACTTC.

This clonotype was detected ten times or more. The V and J genes are TRBV5-1 and TRBJ2-5, with TRBD2 matching over 7 bases. This CDR3 has 14 residues. With 2 bases clipped from V and 5 bases from J, the junction kept 6 bases outside the gene matches. Germline values: CDR1 SGHRS, CDR2 YFSETQ. The CDR3 nucleotides read TGCGCCAGCAGCTTCCTAAGGGAGGGGGAGACCCAGTACTTC. The encoded protein is CASSFLREGETQYF.

Ten or more counts support this clonotype. This chain connects TRBV6-1 to TRBJ2-2; TRBD2 aligns across 10 bases. CDR3 length: 18 amino acids. Losses at the gene ends were 6 bases for V and 4 bases for J; bases not matched to a gene: 14. Germline V lookup: CDR1 MNHNS, CDR2 SASEGT. As DNA, the CDR3 is TGTGCCAGCAGGCCCGGGACTAGCGTTTCCTGGGGCACCGGGGAGCTGTTTTTT. Translating it yields CASRPGTSVSWGTGELFF.